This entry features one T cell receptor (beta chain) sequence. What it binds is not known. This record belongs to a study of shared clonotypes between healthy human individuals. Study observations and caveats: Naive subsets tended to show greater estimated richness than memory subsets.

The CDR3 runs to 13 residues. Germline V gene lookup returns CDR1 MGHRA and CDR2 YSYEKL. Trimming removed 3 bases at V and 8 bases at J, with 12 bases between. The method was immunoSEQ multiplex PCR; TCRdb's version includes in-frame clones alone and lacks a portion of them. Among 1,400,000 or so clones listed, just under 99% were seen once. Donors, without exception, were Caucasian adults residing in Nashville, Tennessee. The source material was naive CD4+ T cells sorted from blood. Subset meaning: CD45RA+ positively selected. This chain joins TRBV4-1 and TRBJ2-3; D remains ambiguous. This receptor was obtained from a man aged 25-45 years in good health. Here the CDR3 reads CASSHRVIGTQYF. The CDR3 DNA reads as TGCGCCAGCAGCCACAGAGTCATTGGTACGCAGTATTTT.